The present T cell receptor beta chain was sequenced within a study of CD8 T cells in ankylosing spondylitis. Study-level findings and limits: Some of the motif variants had earlier been found in reactive arthritis patients' fluid and blood. One TCR beta motif, made up of under ten highly homologous variants, appeared characteristic of ankylosing spondylitis blood.

The CDR3 totals 12 residues. After removal of 5 bases from V and 7 bases from J, the junction contained 2 bases not matched to a gene. CDR1 is SEHNR and CDR2 is FQNEAQ in the germline V gene (reference sequence). As regards this clonotype: Its antigen is currently unknown.

TCRdb redid the calling of the 5' RACE reads with MiXCR, one entry per CDR3 protein. Seen here are 250,000 or so distinct CDR3 sequences, about 10% observed once, and the top ten hold around 2.6%. This TCR was sampled from a male donor with ankylosing spondylitis or in good health (not recorded which). The J gene is TRBJ2-1, the V gene TRBV7-9, with 7 bases that match TRBD1. The source material was blood, either unsorted or a sorted T cell fraction (not recorded which). For the CDR3, the DNA is TGTGCCAGCAGCGAGGGGGCGAATGAGCAGTTCTTC. It codes for CASSEGANEQFF.